The 8 T cell receptor beta chains presented below share a single source sample, sequenced in a study of post-analysis software for immune sequencing data. Whole-study findings and limits: Patients had higher frequencies than controls of about five TRBV segments, including TRBV5-6, TRBV5-1 and TRBV20-1.

Tagging with unique molecular identifiers was a feature of the TCR beta cDNA libraries. TCRdb recomputed calls from the PCR reads with MiXCR, one row per CDR3 protein. This sample has hundreds of thousands of distinct CDR3 sequences, with around 64% found just once. Their antigens remain unidentified. The sample was blood. Every receptor here comes from a girl aged 2 to 9 with multiple sclerosis.

CDR3 sequence reads: CASHGGKETQYF. Here the CDR3 DNA reads TGCGCCAGCCACGGGGGAAAAGAGACCCAGTACTTC. The rearrangement joins TRBV5-1 to TRBJ2-5; weak D call: TRBD2 (6 bases). V lost 7 bases to trimming and J lost 3 bases, with 10 bases between them. The V gene's germline CDR1 is SGHRS and CDR2 YFSETQ. This CDR3 comprises 12 residues.

The genes are TRBV12-3 or TRBV12-4 and TRBJ2-5; 7 nucleotides align to TRBD2. CDR3 length: 14 residues. The ends lost 7 bases at V and 5 bases at J; junction bases unmatched: 10. CDR3 DNA sequence: TGTGCCAGCAAGACCGGACTAGTGATTGAGACCCAGTACTTC. Translating gives CASKTGLVIETQYF.

This clonotype was seen only a few times. The J gene is TRBJ1-2, the V gene TRBV29-1; 7 bases are shared with TRBD1. The CDR3 runs to 15 residues. V lost 7 bases, J lost 0 bases, and 11 bases stayed unmatched. In germline, CDR1 is SQVTM, CDR2 ANQGSEA. CDR3 loop: CSAEGGTVTNYGYTF. DNA for the CDR3: TGCAGCGCCGAGGGGGGGACAGTCACTAACTATGGCTACACCTTC.

The CDR3 spells CSAGLAGFTQYF. In DNA, the CDR3 is TGCAGTGCGGGGCTAGCGGGTTTTACGCAGTATTTT. The genes are TRBV20-1 and TRBJ2-3, with 8 bases fitting TRBD2. Per germline, CDR1 DFQATT and CDR2 SNEGSKA (reference sequence). J was trimmed by 8 bases and V by 6 bases; bases with no gene match: 7. This CDR3 has 12 residues.

This CDR3 is CASSDRPNQPQHF. The CDR3 DNA reads as TGTGCCAGCAGCGACAGGCCAAATCAGCCCCAGCATTTT. This chain connects TRBV6-5 to TRBJ1-5, with D tentatively TRBD1 (6 bases). V lost 6 bases to trimming and J lost 4 bases, with 10 bases between them. The germline gives CDR1 MNHEY, CDR2 SVGAGI. The CDR3 spans 13 residues.

This clonotype has only a few counts. This chain uses TRBV12-3 or TRBV12-4 with TRBJ2-7, with TRBD2 identical over 7 bases. V gave up 7 bases and J gave up 2 bases; unmatched junction bases: 5. This CDR3 spans 13 amino acids. CDR3 region: CASTPGGTYEQYF. CDR3 bases: TGTGCCAGCACTCCGGGAGGTACCTACGAGCAGTACTTC.

The chain is built from TRBV6-2 or TRBV6-3 and TRBJ2-7; tentatively, D is TRBD2 (5 bases). Trimming cost V 5 bases and J 3 bases, with 8 bases left between them. The CDR3 totals 12 residues. Per germline, CDR1 MNHEY and CDR2 SVGEGT. This CDR3 is CASSRLFYEQYF. CDR3 sequence (DNA): TGTGCCAGCAGTCGACTATTCTACGAGCAGTACTTC.

This chain uses TRBV29-1 with TRBJ2-1, with 15 bases lining up with TRBD2. V dropped 1 base and J dropped 4; count of bases not matched to a gene: 2. CDR1 SQVTM and CDR2 ANQGSEA come from the germline V gene. This CDR3 comprises 16 residues. The CDR3 DNA is TGCAGCGTTGAAGGGGGGACTAGCGGGAGGTACAATGAGCAGTTCTTC. As protein: CSVEGGTSGRYNEQFF.